Below, 8 T cell receptor beta chains from the same sample are listed, as sequenced in a study of CD8+ T cells in alopecia areata. After isolation, RNA underwent reverse transcription to generate cDNA as the sequencing template. Measured with immunoSEQ multiplex PCR; TCRdb has only the in-frame clones, and not every one. The sample records fewer than 100,000 clones, more than 65% being singletons. The treatment denotes: oral pan-JAK inhibitor, 5-10 mg twice daily. Sequencing was performed on CD8+ T cells sorted from blood, taken at approximately week 42, from a patient treated with tofacitinib. These receptors were obtained from a human donor with alopecia areata.

The chain uses TRBV2 and TRBJ2-7; D may match TRBD1 or TRBD2 (5 bases each). CDR1 is SNHLY, CDR2 FYNNEI, per germline. The CDR3 runs to 15 residues. The V end lost 3 bases, the J end lost 5 bases, and 17 bases lay between the germline ends. For the CDR3, the DNA is TGTGCCAGCAGTGATTACGGATCAGGGAGAGACGAGCAGTACTTC. Its translation is CASSDYGSGRDEQYF.

This clone was observed a handful of times. This chain connects TRBV13 to TRBJ1-1; 8 nucleotides agree with TRBD1. Trimming took 5 bases from V and 1 from J; bases not matched to a gene: 3. The germline gives CDR1 PRHDT, CDR2 FYEKMQ (reference sequence). The CDR3 contains 14 residues. The CDR3 DNA reads as TGTGCCAGCAGCGGACAGGGTGGGAACACTGAAGCTTTCTTT. It yields the protein CASSGQGGNTEAFF.

The sample holds a few counts of this clone. This chain uses TRBV7-8 with TRBJ2-1, with 9 bases identical to TRBD2. The CDR3 is made up of 15 amino acids. Trimming cost V 5 bases and J 9 bases; bases outside gene matches: 11. Per the germline V gene, CDR1 is SGHVS and CDR2 is FQNEAQ. CDR3 region: CASSPRVAGEGEQFF. CDR3 sequence (DNA): TGTGCCAGCAGCCCCCGGGTAGCGGGGGAGGGTGAGCAGTTCTTC.

V is TRBV7-9 and J is TRBJ2-4; tentative D call: TRBD2 (5 bases). V was cut by 1 base and J by 0 bases, with 10 bases left in between. CDR1 and CDR2 from the germline V gene are SEHNR and FQNEAQ (reference sequence). This CDR3 has 16 amino acids. Written as DNA, the CDR3 is TGTGCCAGCAGCTTAGAGATAGGACTAGCCAAAAACATTCAGTACTTC. Amino acid sequence: CASSLEIGLAKNIQYF.

The V gene is TRBV10-3, the J gene TRBJ2-7, with 7 nucleotides matching TRBD1. This CDR3 has 13 residues. The germline V gene has CDR1 ENHRY and CDR2 SYGVKD. V lost 4 bases to trimming and J lost 5 bases; unmatched junction nucleotides: 5. CDR3 residues: CAISGDRVHEQYF. For the CDR3, the DNA is TGTGCCATCAGTGGAGACAGGGTACACGAGCAGTACTTC.

This chain joins TRBV27 and TRBJ2-5, with 8 bases that match TRBD1. Trimming at V came to 3 bases and at J to 9 bases, leaving 9 bases not matched to a gene. Germline V gene sequence: CDR1 MNHEY, CDR2 SMNVEV (reference sequence). The CDR3 consists of 14 residues. Here the CDR3 reads CASSFATGVKSQYF. The DNA of the CDR3 is TGTGCCAGCAGTTTTGCGACAGGGGTGAAGTCCCAGTACTTC.

The chain employs TRBV5-4 and TRBJ1-2, with 11 bases lining up with TRBD1. This CDR3 has 15 residues. V dropped 0 bases and J dropped 4; count of bases not matched to a gene: 2. In germline, CDR1 is SGHNT, CDR2 YYREEE (reference sequence). The CDR3 region is CASSLGTGGVYGYTF. As DNA, the CDR3 is TGTGCCAGCAGCTTGGGGACAGGGGGCGTCTATGGCTACACCTTC.

The chain links TRBV5-5 to TRBJ2-3; no clear D. V was clipped by 0 bases and J by 1 base, with 6 bases between them. Germline CDR1 is SGHKS and CDR2 is YYEKEE (reference sequence). CDR3 length: 14 amino acids. The CDR3 protein is CASSLEAGTDTQYF. In nucleotides, the CDR3 is TGTGCCAGCAGCTTGGAGGCCGGCACAGATACGCAGTATTTT.